This T cell receptor beta chain was found in a study of blood T cell repertoires in COVID-19 (TCRdb year 2020). In terms of the full investigation: The collaborator samples originated in the United States, Italy and Spain and spanned the acute and convalescent phases of COVID-19. The material from the prospective study consisted of cDNA or gDNA derived from T cells, B-cell-depleted T cells, or PBMCs. Subjects who had been exposed to COVID-19, were actively infected with it, or had recovered from it provided the deeply sampled blood TCRbeta repertoires that made up the dataset. A freely available public database, intended as a resource for researchers studying the immune response to SARS-CoV-2, is where the repertoires were released. Samples came from the ongoing ImmuneRACE study (first 160 participants) plus 1,254 subjects from 6 global collaborators. A de-identified subject ID, COVID-19 status, age in years and sex were almost always included in the sample metadata. HLA class I and class II types, where available, came from metadata supplied by the sample provider rather than from assay-based typing. Findings and caveats that apply to the study as a whole: The quantity of clinical and demographic metadata differed by source and by participant and was supplied without curation.

Worth noting for this clone: The target of this receptor is not known. No clone much larger than this one lies a single base away; base qualities are absent.

TCRbeta CDR3 regions were amplified from genomic DNA by means of the immunoSEQ Assay, a bias-controlled multiplex PCR. Per the source publication's procedure: Within the assay, amplification of reference gene primers was used to estimate how many nucleated cells each sample contained. Sequence reads were collapsed and filtered to measure the absolute abundance of every unique TCRbeta CDR3 rearrangement. For each sample, productive Simpson clonality was calculated as the square root of Simpson's diversity index across productive rearrangements. The table comes from immuneACCESS by way of TCRdb, which keeps in-frame sequences with V and J called. Part of the clones is missing from these tables; in studies checked, under half for an unresolved V gene and the rest for unknown reasons. V and J calls plus clone size are reproduced from that table; the DNA served to infer D and trimming. In this sample the table shows about 160,000 clones, about four fifths of which occur a single time. The top ten constitute 9.5% to 12% of the sample.

Collaborating institutions collected whole blood in K2EDTA tubes following their own protocols. For TCRbeta analysis, collaborators shipped samples as frozen whole blood, isolated PBMCs, or DNA extracted from either of those sample types. Including cysteine and phenylalanine, the CDR3 has 14 amino acids. Just the 42-base CDR3 DNA is kept, in frame starting at base 1. From a lookup of the germline V gene, CDR1 and CDR2 are MDHEN and SYDVKM. After removal of 5 bases from V and 6 bases from J, the junction retains 5 bases not matched to a gene. The TCR sequence derives from a man between 60 and 70 years old with active or convalescent COVID-19. Source material: peripheral blood. This receptor chain uses TRBV28 and TRBJ2-5; the junction holds 11 bases that match TRBD1. The CDR3 has the sequence CASSDGTGGKTQYF. The nucleotide sequence is given as TGTGCCAGCAGTGACGGGACAGGGGGGAAGACCCAGTACTTC.